This T cell receptor beta chain was documented in a study of sequential checkpoint blockade in melanoma. Study-level information: 91 pretreatment tumor DNA samples were TCRβ immunosequenced.

General observations from the study: Patients with week-13 increases in T-cell fraction and clonality benefited about 30 times more often. In arm A, pretreatment tumor clonality was associated with response.

As for treatment: randomized to nivolumab then ipilimumab (arm A) or the reverse (arm B). No patient had prior DNA-damaging chemotherapy. Germline V gene lookup returns CDR1 SGHNT and CDR2 YENEEA. V shed 4 bases, J shed 1 base, and the junction held 7 bases outside the gene matches. The CDR3 has 15 amino acids. Generated by immunoSEQ multiplex PCR, the TCRdb table keeps only in-frame clones and is missing some. This table has roughly 9,300 clones, approximately 27% appearing once. This clone was detected many times. Its cognate antigen is unknown. This sample comprised tumor tissue (inferred from file names), obtained from a patient given nivolumab and ipilimumab in sequence. This chain uses TRBV11-3 with TRBJ2-7, with 7 bases identical to TRBD1. This sequence originates from a human donor with melanoma. DNA of the CDR3: TGTGCCAGCAGCTGGGGGACAGAATCTTCCTACGAGCAGTACTTC. As protein: CASSWGTESSYEQYF.